The T cell receptor (beta chain) under discussion was sequenced for a study of Graves' ophthalmopathy and Graves' hyperthyroidism. Overall study findings and caveats: A model of 13 signatures distinguished ophthalmopathy from stable hyperthyroidism at around 91% sensitivity and approximately 81% specificity. Blood also harbored most expanded thyroid clonotypes above 0.001 frequency.

Only a few counts were recorded for this clonotype. Its specificity is unknown. V was clipped by 7 bases and J by 0 bases, with 15 bases between them. The length of the CDR3 is 16 residues. Scientists amplified the TCR beta CDR3 regions from RNA transcripts. RT-PCR was first run with HTBI primers, then multiplex PCR in a second round. From the multiplex PCR reads, TCRdb called clonotypes with MiXCR, one entry per CDR3 protein. The sample includes more than 550,000 distinct CDR3 sequences, roughly two fifths of them seen just once. CAS ≥3, NOSPECS ≥4, moderate-to-severe activity and duration under 3 months marked donors with ophthalmopathy. Isolation of PBMCs was performed using 7.5 to 10 ml of fresh peripheral blood.

The V gene is TRBV12-3 or TRBV12-4, the J gene TRBJ2-2; D may correspond to TRBD1 or TRBD2 (7 bases each). Sequenced sample: peripheral blood. The receptor was derived from an adult man with Graves' ophthalmopathy. The chain's CDR3 is CASTPRGGPNTGELFF. The DNA of the CDR3 is TGTGCCAGCACCCCCAGGGGGGGGCCGAACACCGGGGAGCTGTTTTTT.